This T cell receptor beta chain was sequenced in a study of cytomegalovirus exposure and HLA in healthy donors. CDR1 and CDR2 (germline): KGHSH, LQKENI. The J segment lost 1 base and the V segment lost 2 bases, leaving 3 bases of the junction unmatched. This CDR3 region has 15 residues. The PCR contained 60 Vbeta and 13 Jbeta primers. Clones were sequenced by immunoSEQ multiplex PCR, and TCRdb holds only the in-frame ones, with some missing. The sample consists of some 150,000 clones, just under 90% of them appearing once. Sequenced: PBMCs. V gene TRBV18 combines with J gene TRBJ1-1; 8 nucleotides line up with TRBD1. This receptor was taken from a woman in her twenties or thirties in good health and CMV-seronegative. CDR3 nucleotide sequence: TGTGCCAGCTCACCAGTGGACAGGGCGAACACTGAAGCTTTCTTT. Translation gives CASSPVDRANTEAFF.